Below are 8 T cell receptor beta chains sequenced from a single sample in a study of cytomegalovirus exposure and HLA in healthy donors. Primers included in the PCR were 60 Vbeta and 13 Jbeta primers. The method was immunoSEQ multiplex PCR; TCRdb's version includes in-frame clones alone and lacks a portion of them. The sample lists around 200,000 clones, around 83% occurring once. Sequencing used PBMCs. All receptors derive from a girl aged 2-9 years in good health and CMV-seropositive.

The V call is TRBV15, the J call TRBJ2-7, with 7 positions matching TRBD1. Germline CDR1 LNHNV, CDR2 YYDKDF (reference sequence). The V and J ends lost 1 base and 0 bases, in that order; junction bases with no gene match: 3. CDR3 length: 15 amino acids. The CDR3 DNA reads as TGTGCCACCAGCAGAGTTGGGACAGCCTCCTACGAGCAGTACTTC. This translates into CATSRVGTASYEQYF. Based on the CDR3 plus reference TRBV15 and TRBJ2-7, the full variable domain is DAMVIQNPRYQVTQFGKPVTLSCSQTLNHNVMYWYQQKSSQAPKLLFHYYDKDFNNEADTPDNFQSRRPNTSFCFLDIRSPGLGDTAMYLCATSRVGTASYEQYFGPGTRLTVT.

The chain has TRBV15 and TRBJ2-1, with D possibly matching TRBD2 (6 bases). The germline V and J ends were trimmed by 0 bases and 9 bases, with 15 bases remaining between them. The CDR3 contains 15 residues. The germline V gene has CDR1 LNHNV and CDR2 YYDKDF (reference sequence). The CDR3 region is CATSRDLRERGEQFF. CDR3 coding DNA: TGTGCCACCAGCAGAGATTTACGGGAGCGTGGTGAGCAGTTCTTC.

V usage is TRBV7-9 and J usage is TRBJ2-5; maybe TRBD2 (6 bases). The CDR3 is 15 amino acids. The germline CDR1 and CDR2 sequences are SEHNR and FQNEAQ (reference sequence). Trimming took off 5 bases at V and 0 bases at J, with 13 bases between the two ends. The CDR3 region has the DNA TGTGCCAGCAGCCCCACCAGCGGGTACCAAGAGACCCAGTACTTC. This encodes CASSPTSGYQETQYF.

The rearrangement links TRBV28 to TRBJ1-1, with 7 bases lining up with TRBD1. Trimming cost V 6 bases and J 4 bases; bases outside gene matches: 11. The CDR3 runs to 15 residues. Germline V gene data show CDR1 as MDHEN and CDR2 as SYDVKM. DNA of the CDR3: TGTGCCAGCAGCCACTTAACAGGGGCGGGCACTGAAGCTTTCTTT. The encoded protein is CASSHLTGAGTEAFF.

The V and J genes are TRBV2 and TRBJ1-1; D is unresolved. Germline CDR1 SNHLY, CDR2 FYNNEI. V shed 2 bases and J shed 3 bases, with 7 bases lying between them. The CDR3 consists of 13 residues. CDR3 sequence reads: CASSESYYTEAFF. CDR3 sequence (DNA): TGTGCCAGCAGTGAAAGTTACTACACTGAAGCTTTCTTT. Supplemented by reference TRBV2 and TRBJ1-1, the full variable domain reads EPEVTQTPSHQVTQMGQEVILRCVPISNHLYFYWYRQILGQKVEFLVSFYNNEISEKSEIFDDQFSVERPDGSNFTLKIRSTKLEDSAMYFCASSESYYTEAFFGQGTRLTVV.

The chain joins TRBV6-1 to TRBJ2-2, with TRBD2 matching 8 bases. The length of the CDR3 is 15 residues. Germline V gene sequence: CDR1 MNHNS, CDR2 SASEGT. V dropped 3 bases and J dropped 5; count of bases not matched to a gene: 5. DNA for the CDR3: TGTGCCAGCAGTGAGGCAGCGGGAGTTACCGGGGAGCTGTTTTTT. Translating gives CASSEAAGVTGELFF.

This clone was counted a few times. The V call is TRBV29-1, the J call TRBJ1-1; 7 nucleotides align to TRBD1. Trimming took 5 bases from V and 6 from J; bases not matched to a gene: 12. Germline V lookup: CDR1 SQVTM, CDR2 ANQGSEA. The CDR3 is 14 amino acids. The CDR3 loop is CSVLGLERGPEAFF. Here the CDR3 DNA reads TGCAGCGTTCTAGGGTTAGAAAGGGGGCCTGAAGCTTTCTTT. Filled out from reference TRBV29-1 and TRBJ1-1, the complete variable domain reads SAVISQKPSRDICQRGTSLTIQCQVDSQVTMMFWYRQQPGQSLTLIATANQGSEATYESGFVIDKFPISRPNLTFSTLTVSNMSPEDSSIYLCSVLGLERGPEAFFGQGTRLTVV.

The chain uses TRBV28 and TRBJ2-2, with 8 bases aligning to TRBD1. Germline assignment: CDR1 MDHEN and CDR2 SYDVKM. This CDR3 is 15 amino acids long. J was trimmed by 3 bases and V by 6 bases; bases with no gene match: 6. CDR3: CASRAGQGDTGELFF. The CDR3 region has the DNA TGTGCCAGCAGGGCCGGACAGGGAGACACCGGGGAGCTGTTTTTT.